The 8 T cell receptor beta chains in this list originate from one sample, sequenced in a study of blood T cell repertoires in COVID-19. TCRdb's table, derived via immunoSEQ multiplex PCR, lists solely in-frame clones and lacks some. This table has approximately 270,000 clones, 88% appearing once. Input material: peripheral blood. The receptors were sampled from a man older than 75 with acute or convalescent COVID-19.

The CDR3 region has the DNA TGTGCCAGTTACGGGTCCATGAACACTGAAGCTTTCTTT. It encodes CASYGSMNTEAFF. J is TRBJ1-1 and V is TRBV27; D unresolved. This CDR3 has 13 amino acids. Germline lookup yields CDR1 MNHEY and CDR2 SMNVEV (reference sequence). The V gene lost 9 bases and the J gene lost 0 bases, with 11 bases spanning the gap.

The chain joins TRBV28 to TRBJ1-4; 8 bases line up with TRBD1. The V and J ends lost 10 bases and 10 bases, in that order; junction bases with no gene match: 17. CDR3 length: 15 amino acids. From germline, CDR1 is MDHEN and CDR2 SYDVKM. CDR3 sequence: CATQGDLREGGKLFF. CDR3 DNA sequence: TGTGCCACACAGGGGGATCTGAGAGAAGGGGGAAAACTGTTTTTT.

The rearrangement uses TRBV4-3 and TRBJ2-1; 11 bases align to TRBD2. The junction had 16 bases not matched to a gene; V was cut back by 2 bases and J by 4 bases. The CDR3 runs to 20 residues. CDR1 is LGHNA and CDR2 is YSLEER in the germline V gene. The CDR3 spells CASSQLHGGLAGGLYNEQFF. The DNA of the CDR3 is TGCGCCAGCAGCCAACTTCATGGAGGGCTAGCGGGGGGCCTTTACAATGAGCAGTTCTTC.

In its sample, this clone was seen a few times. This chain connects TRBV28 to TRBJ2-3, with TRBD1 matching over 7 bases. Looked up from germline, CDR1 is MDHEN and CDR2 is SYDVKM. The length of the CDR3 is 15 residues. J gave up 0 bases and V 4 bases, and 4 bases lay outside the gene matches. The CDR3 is CASSSQGISTDTQYF. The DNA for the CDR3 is TGTGCCAGCAGTTCACAGGGGATTAGCACAGATACGCAGTATTTT. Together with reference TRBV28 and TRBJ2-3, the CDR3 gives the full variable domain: DVKVTQSSRYLVKRTGEKVFLECVQDMDHENMFWYRQDPGLGLRLIYFSYDVKMKEKGDIPEGYSVSREKKERFSLILESASTNQTSMYLCASSSQGISTDTQYFGPGTRLTVL.

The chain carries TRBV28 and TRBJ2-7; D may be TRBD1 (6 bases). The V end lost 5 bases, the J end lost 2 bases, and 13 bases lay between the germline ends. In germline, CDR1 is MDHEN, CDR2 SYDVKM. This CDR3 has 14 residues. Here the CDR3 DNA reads TGTGCCAGCAGTGTCCTCAGGGACACCTACGAGCAGTACTTC. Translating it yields CASSVLRDTYEQYF.

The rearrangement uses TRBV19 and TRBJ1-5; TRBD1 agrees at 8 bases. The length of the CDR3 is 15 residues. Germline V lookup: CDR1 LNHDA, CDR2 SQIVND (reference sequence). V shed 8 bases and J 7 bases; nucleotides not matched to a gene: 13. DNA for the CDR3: TGTGCCAGTGGGGGCCCGGACAGGGCCGGACAGCCCCAGCATTTT. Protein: CASGGPDRAGQPQHF.

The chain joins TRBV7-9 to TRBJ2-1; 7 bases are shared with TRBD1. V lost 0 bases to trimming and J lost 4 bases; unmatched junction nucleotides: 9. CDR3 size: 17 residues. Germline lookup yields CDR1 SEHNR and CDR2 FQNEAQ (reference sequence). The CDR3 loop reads CASSLAGRRGFYNEQFF. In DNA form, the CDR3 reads TGTGCCAGCAGCTTAGCCGGGCGCAGGGGGTTTTACAATGAGCAGTTCTTC. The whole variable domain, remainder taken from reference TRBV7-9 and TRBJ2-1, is DTGVSQNPRHKITKRGQNVTFRCDPISEHNRLYWYRQTLGQGPEFLTYFQNEAQLEKSRLLSDRFSAERPKGSFSTLEIQRTEQGDSAMYLCASSLAGRRGFYNEQFFGPGTRLTVL.

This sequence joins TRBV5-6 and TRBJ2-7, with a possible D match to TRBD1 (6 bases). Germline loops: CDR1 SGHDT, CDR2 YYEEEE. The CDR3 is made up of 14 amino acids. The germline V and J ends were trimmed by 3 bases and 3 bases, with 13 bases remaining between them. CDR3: CASSSMGAGYEQYF. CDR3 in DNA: TGTGCCAGCAGCTCCATGGGGGCAGGCTACGAGCAGTACTTC.